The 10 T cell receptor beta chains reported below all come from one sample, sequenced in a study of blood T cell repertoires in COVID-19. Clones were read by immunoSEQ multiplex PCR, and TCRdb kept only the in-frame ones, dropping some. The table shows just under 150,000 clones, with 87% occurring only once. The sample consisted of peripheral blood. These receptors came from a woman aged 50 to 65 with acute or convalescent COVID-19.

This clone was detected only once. CDR3 region: CASSSGGLLAQHF. DNA for the CDR3: TGTGCCAGCAGCTCGGGCGGACTTTTAGCCCAGCATTTT. V is TRBV7-9 and J is TRBJ1-5; D call uncertain. The CDR3 runs to 13 residues. V lost 4 bases to trimming and J lost 11 bases, with 15 bases between them. Germline lookup yields CDR1 SEHNR and CDR2 FQNEAQ (reference sequence).

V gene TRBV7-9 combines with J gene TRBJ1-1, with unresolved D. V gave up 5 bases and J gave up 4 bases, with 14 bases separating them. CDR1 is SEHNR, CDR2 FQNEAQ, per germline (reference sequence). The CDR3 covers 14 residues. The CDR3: CASSPLVGFTEAFF. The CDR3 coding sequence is TGTGCCAGCAGCCCACTAGTGGGCTTCACTGAAGCTTTCTTT.

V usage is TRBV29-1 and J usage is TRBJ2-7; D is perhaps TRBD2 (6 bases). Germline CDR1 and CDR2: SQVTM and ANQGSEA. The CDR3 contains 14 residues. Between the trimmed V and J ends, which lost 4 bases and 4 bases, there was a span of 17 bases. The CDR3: CSVGRGTFVYEQYF. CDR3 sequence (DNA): TGCAGCGTTGGACGAGGGACTTTTGTTTACGAGCAGTACTTC.

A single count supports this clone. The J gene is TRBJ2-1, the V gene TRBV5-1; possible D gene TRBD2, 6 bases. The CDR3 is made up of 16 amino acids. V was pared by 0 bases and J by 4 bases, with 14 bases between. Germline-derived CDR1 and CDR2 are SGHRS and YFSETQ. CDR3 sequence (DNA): TGCGCCAGCAGCTTGGAAGTGGCGGGGTCTTACAATGAGCAGTTCTTC. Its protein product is CASSLEVAGSYNEQFF.

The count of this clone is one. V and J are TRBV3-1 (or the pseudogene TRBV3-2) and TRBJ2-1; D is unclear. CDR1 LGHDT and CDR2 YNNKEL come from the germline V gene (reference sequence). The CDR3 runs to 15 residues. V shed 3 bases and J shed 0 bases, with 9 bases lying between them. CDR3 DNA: TGTGCCAGCAGCCACCCGGTTGGCTCCTACAATGAGCAGTTCTTC. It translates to CASSHPVGSYNEQFF.

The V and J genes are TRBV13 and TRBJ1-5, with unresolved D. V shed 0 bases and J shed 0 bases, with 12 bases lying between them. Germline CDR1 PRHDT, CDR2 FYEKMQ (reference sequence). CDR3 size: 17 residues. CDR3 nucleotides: TGTGCCAGCAGCTTAGGCCCCGGGTCTTATAGCAATCAGCCCCAGCATTTT. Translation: CASSLGPGSYSNQPQHF.

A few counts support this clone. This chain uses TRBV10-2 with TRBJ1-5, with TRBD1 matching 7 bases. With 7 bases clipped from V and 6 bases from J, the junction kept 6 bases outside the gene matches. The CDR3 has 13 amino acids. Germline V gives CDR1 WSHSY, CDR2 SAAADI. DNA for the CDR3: TGCGCCAGCACGGGGGCAGGGGGTCAGCCCCAGCATTTT. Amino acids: CASTGAGGQPQHF.

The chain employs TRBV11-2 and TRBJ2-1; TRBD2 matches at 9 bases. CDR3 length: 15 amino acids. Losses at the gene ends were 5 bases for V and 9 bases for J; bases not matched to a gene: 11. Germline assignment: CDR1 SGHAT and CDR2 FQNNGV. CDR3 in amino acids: CASSVLAGGPGEQFF. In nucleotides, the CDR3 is TGTGCCAGCAGCGTACTGGCGGGAGGGCCCGGTGAGCAGTTCTTC. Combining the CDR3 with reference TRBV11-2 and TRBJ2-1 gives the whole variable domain EAGVAQSPRYKIIEKRQSVAFWCNPISGHATLYWYQQILGQGPKLLIQFQNNGVVDDSQLPKDRFSAERLKGVDSTLKIQPAKLEDSAVYLCASSVLAGGPGEQFFGPGTRLTVL.

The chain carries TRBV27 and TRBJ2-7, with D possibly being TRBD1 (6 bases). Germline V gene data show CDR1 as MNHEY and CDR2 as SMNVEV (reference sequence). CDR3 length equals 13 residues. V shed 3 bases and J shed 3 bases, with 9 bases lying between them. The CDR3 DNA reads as TGTGCCAGCAGTTTCAGGGGCAGCTACGAGCAGTACTTC. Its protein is CASSFRGSYEQYF.

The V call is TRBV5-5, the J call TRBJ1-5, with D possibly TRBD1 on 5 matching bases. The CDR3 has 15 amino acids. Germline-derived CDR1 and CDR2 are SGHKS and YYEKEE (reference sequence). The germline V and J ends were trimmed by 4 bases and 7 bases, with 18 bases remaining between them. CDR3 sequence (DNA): TGTGCCAGCAGCCTAATGCCGGGGGAGGGACAGCCCCAGCATTTT. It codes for CASSLMPGEGQPQHF.